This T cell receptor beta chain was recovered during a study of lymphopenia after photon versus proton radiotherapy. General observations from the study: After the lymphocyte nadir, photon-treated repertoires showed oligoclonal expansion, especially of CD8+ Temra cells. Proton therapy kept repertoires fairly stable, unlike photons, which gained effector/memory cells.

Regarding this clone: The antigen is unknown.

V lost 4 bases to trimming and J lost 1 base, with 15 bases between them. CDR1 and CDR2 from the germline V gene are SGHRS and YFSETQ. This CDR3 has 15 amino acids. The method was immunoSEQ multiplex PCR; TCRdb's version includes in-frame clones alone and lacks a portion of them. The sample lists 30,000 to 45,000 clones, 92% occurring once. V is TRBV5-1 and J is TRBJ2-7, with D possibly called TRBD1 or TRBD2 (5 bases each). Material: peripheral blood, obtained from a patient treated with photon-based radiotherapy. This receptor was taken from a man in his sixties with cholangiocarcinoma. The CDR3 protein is CASSPGARVSYEQYF. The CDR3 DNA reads TGCGCCAGCAGCCCCGGGGCCAGGGTATCCTACGAGCAGTACTTC.